Below, one T cell receptor (beta chain) is given with its context. Its specificity is not known. The source of the sample is a study of blood T cells in healthy people across ages. The wider study: Capture by template switching was about one barcoded beta molecule per two T cells.

Study outcomes and limitations: When set beside aged donors, long-lived donors presented more naive CD4+ cells and higher diversity. Any conclusive comparison of naive versus antigen-experienced cells was prevented by using unsorted PBMCs.

A J-beta primer mix and a sample-barcoded 5' primer were used in a second PCR of about 6 to 12 cycles. TCRdb reprocessed the 5' RACE reads via MiXCR and lists one record per CDR3 protein. The data contain fewer than 900,000 distinct CDR3 sequences, roughly 43% of them seen just once; the ten biggest clones take up less than 25%. Germline CDR1 SGHDN, CDR2 FVKESK. The CDR3 sequence is 13 residues long. V was shortened by 0 bases and J by 7 bases, with 9 bases between the two germline ends. V usage is TRBV14 and J usage is TRBJ1-1; D perhaps matches TRBD1 (5 bases). The sequence came from a woman aged 60 to 75 in good health. The sample comprised blood. CDR3 sequence reads: CASSQDTGLEAFF. The CDR3 nucleotides read TGTGCCAGCAGCCAAGATACGGGGCTTGAAGCTTTCTTT.